The 6 T cell receptor beta chains in this list originate from one sample, sequenced in a study of CD8 T cells in Susac syndrome. Roughly 0.45 to 1 ug RNA was reverse transcribed with random hexamers. One entry per CDR3 protein results from TCRdb running MiXCR on the immunoSEQ multiplex PCR reads. The sample contains 200,000 to 250,000 distinct CDR3 sequences, 90% to 95% of which appear only once. The sample consisted of CD4+ T cells from PBMCs. These receptors came from a human donor with multiple sclerosis.

V and J are TRBV9 and TRBJ2-5, with D tentatively TRBD1 (5 bases). The CDR3 is 14 amino acids. Between the trimmed V and J ends, which lost 2 bases and 5 bases, there was a span of 13 bases. Per germline, CDR1 SGDLS and CDR2 YYNGEE. CDR3 coding DNA: TGTGCCAGCAGCGTGGGGCAGGGTGGGGAGACCCAGTACTTC. Translation gives CASSVGQGGETQYF.

V gene TRBV7-9 combines with J gene TRBJ2-2, with D possibly being TRBD2 (6 bases). The CDR3 has 17 residues. The V and J ends lost 5 bases and 5 bases respectively, with 21 bases between them. Germline V gives CDR1 SEHNR, CDR2 FQNEAQ (reference sequence). In nucleotides, the CDR3 is TGTGCCAGCAGCCTCTCGGCACTGGGACTGAGGACCGGGGAGCTGTTTTTT. It is translated as CASSLSALGLRTGELFF.

This chain links TRBV3-1 with TRBJ1-2, with 9 bases aligning to TRBD1. The CDR3 sequence is 14 residues long. V was clipped by 6 bases and J by 7 bases; unmatched bases: 9. The germline V gene encodes CDR1 LGHDT and CDR2 YNNKEL (reference sequence). The CDR3 is CASRLPGQGPGYTF. The DNA of the CDR3 is TGTGCCAGCAGACTTCCGGGACAGGGTCCTGGCTACACCTTC. The whole variable domain, filled in from reference TRBV3-1 and TRBJ1-2, reads DTAVSQTPKYLVTQMGNDKSIKCEQNLGHDTMYWYKQDSKKFLKIMFSYNNKELIINETVPNRFSPKSPDKAHLNLHINSLELGDSAVYFCASRLPGQGPGYTFGSGTRLTVV.

This chain links TRBV7-2 with TRBJ1-2, with D possibly being TRBD1 (5 bases). Trimming shortened V by 3 bases and J by 6 bases, and 14 bases separated the two germline ends. This CDR3 has 14 amino acids. From germline, CDR1 is SGHTA and CDR2 FQGNSA. CDR3 in DNA: TGTGCCAGCAGCTTCGGGGGGACTCAGGATGGCTACACCTTC. This encodes CASSFGGTQDGYTF.

This chain joins TRBV12-3 or TRBV12-4 and TRBJ1-1; 9 bases fit TRBD1. Trimming removed 6 bases from V and 5 bases from J; junction bases left unmatched: 13. The length of the CDR3 is 16 residues. The CDR3 loop reads CASSRPFPTGGTEAFF. CDR3 bases: TGTGCCAGCAGCCGACCCTTCCCGACAGGGGGGACTGAAGCTTTCTTT.

The chain is built from TRBV24-1 and TRBJ2-1; no reliable D call. CDR1 and CDR2 from the germline V gene are KGHDR and SFDVKD. The CDR3 runs 16 residues. Trimming shortened V by 4 bases and J by 0 bases, and 12 bases separated the two germline ends. This CDR3 reads CATSDPSSNSYNEQFF. The CDR3 DNA follows: TGTGCCACCAGTGACCCCTCCTCGAACTCCTACAATGAGCAGTTCTTC.